These 24 T cell receptor beta chains came from one sample sequenced in a study of T cells in Graves' hyperthyroidism and ophthalmopathy. TCR beta CDR3 sequences were amplified from RNA transcripts. HTBI primers were used for first-round RT-PCR of the TCR CDR3. TCRdb fed the multiplex PCR reads into MiXCR, producing one record per CDR3 protein. Here the sample spans 400,000 to 550,000 distinct CDR3 sequences, roughly 14% being singletons. The sample consisted of blood. These receptors came from a woman aged 18-29 years with Graves' hyperthyroidism.

This clonotype has only a few counts. The chain carries TRBV15 and TRBJ1-2; D may be TRBD1 (5 bases). This CDR3 comprises 14 residues. The V and J ends lost 0 bases and 3 bases respectively, with 8 bases between them. CDR1 is LNHNV, CDR2 YYDKDF, per germline (reference sequence). This CDR3 reads CATSRDRGDYGYTF. CDR3 bases: TGTGCCACCAGCAGAGATCGAGGGGACTATGGCTACACCTTC.

This clonotype was picked up many times. The V call is TRBV20-1, the J call TRBJ2-7; the D gene is possibly TRBD2 (5 bases). Trimming removed 3 bases at V and 5 bases at J, with 11 bases between. Germline CDR1 reads DFQATT; CDR2 reads SNEGSKA (reference sequence). CDR3 length: 12 amino acids. CDR3 DNA sequence: TGCAGTGCTAGTCCCGGGATGGACGAGCAGTACGTC. Protein product: CSASPGMDEQYV.

The table lists this clonotype with many counts. The chain employs TRBV30 and TRBJ1-6; D is uncertain. CDR1 GTSNPN and CDR2 SVGIG come from the germline V gene (reference sequence). V dropped 5 bases and J dropped 6 bases, with 14 bases sitting between them. This CDR3 has 14 residues. The CDR3 is CAWGEILPNSPLHF. CDR3 in DNA: TGTGCCTGGGGGGAGATACTCCCTAATTCACCCCTCCACTTT.

This clonotype was detected ten times or more. The chain couples TRBV12-3 or TRBV12-4 to TRBJ2-3; TRBD1 agrees at 8 bases. CDR3 length equals 19 residues. V was pared by 6 bases and J by 5 bases, with 22 bases of the junction left unmatched. The CDR3 region is CASSQGEQGAAGQKDTQYF. In DNA, the CDR3 is TGTGCCAGCAGCCAAGGGGAGCAGGGGGCGGCGGGACAGAAAGATACGCAGTATTTT.

This clonotype occurred many times. This sequence joins TRBV7-9 and TRBJ2-7, with a tentative D call TRBD1 (6 bases). The V end lost 3 bases, the J end lost 3 bases, and 12 bases lay between the germline ends. The CDR3 is 14 amino acids. CDR1 is SEHNR and CDR2 is FQNEAQ in the germline V gene (reference sequence). CDR3 protein: CASSLGAGDYEQYF. CDR3 nucleotide sequence: TGTGCCAGCAGCTTGGGTGCAGGGGACTACGAGCAGTACTTC.

This clonotype was found many times. The V call is TRBV12-3 or TRBV12-4, the J call TRBJ1-4; D is unresolved. The CDR3 loop spans 14 amino acids. Trimming cost V 4 bases and J 4 bases, with 10 bases left between them. For the CDR3, the DNA is TGTGCCAGCAGTTCCCGGCATAATAATGAAAAACTGTTTTTT. Translated, it gives CASSSRHNNEKLFF.

This clonotype came up many times. The chain employs TRBV20-1 and TRBJ2-3, with D possibly TRBD2 on 5 matching bases. Germline V gene sequence: CDR1 DFQATT, CDR2 SNEGSKA (reference sequence). The CDR3 has 13 amino acids. V was trimmed by 4 bases and J by 0 bases, leaving 8 bases between them. The CDR3 loop is CSAKGLSTDTQYF. DNA for the CDR3: TGCAGTGCTAAAGGACTGAGCACAGATACGCAGTATTTT.

In its sample, this clonotype was seen a few times. A much larger clone lies one base from this, so it may be a read error. The chain recombines TRBV30 with TRBJ1-4; 7 bases map to TRBD1. This CDR3 is 16 amino acids long. J lost 5 bases, V lost 8 bases, and 17 bases had no gene match. CDR1 is GTSNPN and CDR2 is SVGIG in the germline V gene (reference sequence). Written as DNA, the CDR3 is TGTGCCCGGAAGGACAGGACTATGAGGTGGAATGAAAAACTGTTTTTT. This translates into CARKDRTMRWNEKLFF.

This chain joins TRBV5-1 and TRBJ2-2; possibly TRBD2 for D (7 bases). CDR1 is SGHRS and CDR2 is YFSETQ in the germline V gene. The CDR3 extends over 15 amino acids. Trimming took off 9 bases at V and 5 bases at J, with 20 bases between the two ends. The CDR3 sequence: CATQAGGLRTGELFF. For the CDR3, the DNA is TGCGCCACCCAAGCCGGGGGGCTGAGGACCGGGGAGCTGTTTTTT.

In its sample, this clonotype was seen many times. The genes are TRBV14 and TRBJ1-6, with TRBD1 matching over 7 bases. CDR3 length: 15 amino acids. Germline V gene data show CDR1 as SGHDN and CDR2 as FVKESK. V lost 3 bases and J lost 7; bases outside the gene matches: 6. This CDR3 reads CASSQQTGRNSPLHF. The CDR3 nucleotides read TGTGCCAGCAGCCAGCAGACAGGGAGGAATTCACCCCTCCACTTT.

This chain connects TRBV30 to TRBJ1-2; the D gene is possibly TRBD1 (6 bases). CDR1 is GTSNPN and CDR2 is SVGIG in the germline V gene (reference sequence). This CDR3 is built from 13 residues. The V end lost 4 bases, the J end lost 4 bases, and 13 bases lay between the germline ends. The CDR3 loop reads CAWMRGARYGYTF. In DNA form, the CDR3 reads TGTGCCTGGATGCGGGGGGCGCGCTATGGCTACACCTTC.

This clonotype was seen a few times. This chain joins TRBV6-1 and TRBJ2-7; TRBD2 matches at 11 bases. The CDR3 runs 15 residues. V lost 6 bases to trimming and J lost 0 bases; unmatched junction nucleotides: 4. CDR1 and CDR2 (germline): MNHNS, SASEGT. The CDR3 loop is CASRATSGGSYEQYV. CDR3 bases: TGTGCCAGCAGAGCAACTAGCGGGGGCTCCTACGAGCAGTACGTC.

This clonotype was detected ten times or more. The genes are TRBV4-1 and TRBJ1-2, with 7 bases matching TRBD1. The CDR3 length is 16 residues. Germline V CDR1 and CDR2: MGHRA, YSYEKL. Trimming removed 2 bases from V and 4 bases from J; junction bases left unmatched: 10. Here the CDR3 DNA reads TGCGCCAGCAGCCAACACGGAGCGGCAGGGGGCTATGGCTACACCTTC. Translating gives CASSQHGAAGGYGYTF.

This chain uses TRBV12-3 or TRBV12-4 with TRBJ2-7; 8 bases match TRBD2. V was clipped by 5 bases and J by 0 bases; unmatched bases: 12. The CDR3 sequence is 17 residues long. The CDR3 reads CASSPLVSLAGSYEQYF. The CDR3 DNA reads TGTGCCAGCAGTCCTTTGGTTAGTCTAGCGGGCTCCTACGAGCAGTACTTC.

This clonotype has only a few counts. V and J are TRBV6-2 or TRBV6-3 and TRBJ1-1; D possibly corresponds to TRBD1 (5 bases). V lost 4 bases and J lost 10, with 16 bases in between. Per germline, CDR1 MNHEY and CDR2 SVGEGT. The CDR3 is made up of 13 amino acids. The CDR3 nucleotides are TGTGCCAGCAGTTCGGGGCAACCGTTTTTAGCTTTCTTT. This sequence encodes CASSSGQPFLAFF.

The CDR3 sequence: CASSFQPGQGDCEQFF. CDR3 coding DNA: TGTGCCAGCAGTTTTCAACCGGGACAGGGGGACTGCGAGCAGTTCTTC. This chain links TRBV6-2 or TRBV6-3 with TRBJ2-1; TRBD1 matches at 11 bases. The CDR3 sequence is 16 residues long. Trimming cost V 4 bases and J 10 bases; bases outside gene matches: 12. Germline assignment: CDR1 MNHEY and CDR2 SVGEGT.

This clonotype has ten or more counts. CDR3 in amino acids: CASSLSAAYEQYF. Written as DNA, the CDR3 is TGTGCCAGCAGCCTGTCGGCAGCCTACGAGCAGTACTTC. The V gene is TRBV11-2, the J gene TRBJ2-7, with no clear D. The CDR3 is made up of 13 amino acids. V gave up 5 bases and J gave up 2 bases, with 10 bases separating them. Germline-derived CDR1 and CDR2 are SGHAT and FQNNGV.

This clonotype was detected ten times or more. The V gene is TRBV19, the J gene TRBJ1-1, with D maybe TRBD1 (5 bases). V lost 8 bases to trimming and J lost 4 bases, with 17 bases between them. The germline gives CDR1 LNHDA, CDR2 SQIVND (reference sequence). This CDR3 contains 14 residues. CDR3 nucleotides: TGTGCCAGTGGGGGAATGGGGTGGCGCACTGAAGCTTTCTTT. It translates to CASGGMGWRTEAFF.

This clonotype was seen at least ten times. The chain has TRBV18 and TRBJ2-1; D tentatively fits TRBD1 or TRBD2 (5 bases each). CDR1 is KGHSH and CDR2 is LQKENI in the germline V gene. There are 13 residues in the CDR3. V was cut by 0 bases and J by 12 bases, with 12 bases left in between. CDR3 residues: CASSPPGELGQFF. The CDR3 DNA reads as TGTGCCAGCTCACCACCGGGGGAGTTGGGGCAGTTCTTC.

The genes are TRBV5-1 and TRBJ1-2, with 10 nucleotides matching TRBD1. Looked up from germline, CDR1 is SGHRS and CDR2 is YFSETQ. V was clipped by 1 base and J by 8 bases; unmatched bases: 8. The CDR3 contains 15 residues. This chain's CDR3 is CASSLTTGTGEGYTF. The CDR3 nucleotides are TGCGCCAGCAGCTTGACGACCGGGACAGGGGAAGGCTACACCTTC. The full variable domain, rest sourced from reference TRBV5-1 and TRBJ1-2, is KAGVTQTPRYLIKTRGQQVTLSCSPISGHRSVSWYQQTPGQGLQFLFEYFSETQRNKGNFPGRFSGRQFSNSRSEMNVSTLELGDSALYLCASSLTTGTGEGYTFGSGTRLTVV.

This clonotype turned up a few times. V gene TRBV9 combines with J gene TRBJ2-1; TRBD1 or TRBD2 may be the D gene (5 bases each). V dropped 0 bases and J dropped 8 bases, with 12 bases sitting between them. Germline-derived CDR1 and CDR2 are SGDLS and YYNGEE. The CDR3 spans 14 residues. The CDR3 DNA sequence: TGTGCCAGCAGCGTAGCAGGGCTAGCCGATGAGCAGTTCTTC. Translation: CASSVAGLADEQFF.

The chain carries TRBV5-1 and TRBJ2-1, with D possibly being TRBD1 or TRBD2 (6 bases each). The ends were cut back, 4 bases at V and 6 bases at J, with 20 bases in the middle. This CDR3 has 16 amino acids. Germline CDR1 and CDR2: SGHRS and YFSETQ. The CDR3 sequence is CASSPEGGGSVNEQFF. Here the CDR3 DNA reads TGCGCCAGCAGCCCGGAGGGGGGCGGGTCGGTCAATGAGCAGTTCTTC.

V and J are TRBV4-1 and TRBJ1-1, with unresolved D. CDR1 and CDR2 (germline): MGHRA, YSYEKL. CDR3 size: 15 residues. Trimming pared 1 base from V and 0 bases from J, leaving 9 bases between. This chain's CDR3 is CASSQGQRLNTEAFF. CDR3 bases: TGCGCCAGCAGCCAAGGGCAGAGGCTGAACACTGAAGCTTTCTTT.

There are many counts of this clonotype. The CDR3 coding sequence is TGCGCCAGCAGCTTCGCCGTTGGCGTAGCCAAAAACATTCAGTACTTC. Translation: CASSFAVGVAKNIQYF. The rearrangement joins TRBV5-1 to TRBJ2-4; D uncertain. V lost 2 bases to trimming and J lost 0 bases, with 12 bases between them. CDR1 is SGHRS, CDR2 YFSETQ, per germline. The CDR3 totals 16 residues.